The 29 T cell receptor beta chains presented below share a single source sample, sequenced in a study of cytomegalovirus exposure and HLA in healthy donors. It was with 60 Vbeta and 13 Jbeta primers that the PCR ran. The data were produced by immunoSEQ multiplex PCR, yet TCRdb's version contains in-frame clones alone and is incomplete. The sample has about 160,000 clones, less than 90% seen once. The sequenced sample consisted of PBMCs. These receptors were collected from a woman aged 18-30 years in good health and CMV-seronegative.

The chain carries TRBV27 and TRBJ2-5, with D possibly matching TRBD1 (6 bases). The DNA end lines up better with TRBJ2-7; the J call may be wrong. Germline V gene lookup returns CDR1 MNHEY and CDR2 SMNVEV (reference sequence). This CDR3 contains 14 residues. CDR3 amino acids: CASSYHRDPYEQYF. CDR3 DNA sequence: TGTGCCAGCAGTTACCACAGGGACCCCTACGAGCAGTACTTC.

The CDR3 DNA sequence: TGTGCCTGGAAAGCCGGGGGGCAGCCCCAGCATTTT. Encoded protein: CAWKAGGQPQHF. The chain employs TRBV30 and TRBJ1-5; a weak D match, TRBD1 (5 bases). The CDR3 covers 12 residues. V shed 4 bases and J shed 7 bases, with 11 bases lying between them. Germline loops: CDR1 GTSNPN, CDR2 SVGIG (reference sequence). Full variable domain (outside the CDR3, taken from reference TRBV30 and TRBJ1-5): SQTIHQWPATLVQPVGSPLSLECTVEGTSNPNLYWYRQAAGRGLQLLFYSVGIGQISSEVPQNLSASRPQDRQFILSSKKLLLSDSGFYLCAWKAGGQPQHFGDGTRLSIL.

The chain joins TRBV21-1 to TRBJ2-1; TRBD1, as called in the table, went unchecked against the DNA. TRBV21-1 is a listed pseudogene. The length of the CDR3 is 20 residues. The CDR3 is CASSDQGSPGPLLNCNEQFF. The CDR3 DNA is TGTGCCAGCAGTGACCAAGGATCGCCAGGCCCCTTGCTAAACTGCAATGAGCAGTTCTTC.

In its sample, this clone was seen a few times. V and J are TRBV6-6 and TRBJ1-1; 7 positions agree with TRBD1. Trimming at V came to 2 bases and at J to 1 base, leaving 4 bases not matched to a gene. The CDR3 has 15 residues. From germline, CDR1 is MNHNY and CDR2 SVGAGI (reference sequence). The CDR3 DNA reads as TGTGCCAGCAGTTACCCTCGACAGGGGAACACTGAAGCTTTCTTT. It translates to CASSYPRQGNTEAFF.

The CDR3 loop reads CASWERSDTQYF. Written as DNA, the CDR3 is TGTGCCAGTTGGGAGAGATCAGATACGCAGTATTTT. The chain joins TRBV28 to TRBJ2-3; TRBD2 might be the D (5 bases). This CDR3 has 12 amino acids. Between the trimmed V and J ends, which lost 9 bases and 4 bases, there was a span of 11 bases. Germline CDR1 is MDHEN and CDR2 is SYDVKM.

The chain carries TRBV11-3 and TRBJ2-1; TRBD2 aligns across 9 bases. This CDR3 is 13 amino acids long. The V gene end was trimmed by 3 bases and the J gene end by 7 bases; junction bases not matched to a gene: 1. The germline V gene has CDR1 SGHNT and CDR2 YENEEA. The CDR3 loop is CASSFTSGNEQFF. In DNA, the CDR3 is TGTGCCAGCAGCTTTACTAGCGGGAATGAGCAGTTCTTC. Drawing the rest from reference TRBV11-3 and TRBJ2-1, the complete variable domain is EAGVVQSPRYKIIEKKQPVAFWCNPISGHNTLYWYLQNLGQGPELLIRYENEEAVDDSQLPKDRFSAERLKGVDSTLKIQPAELGDSAVYLCASSFTSGNEQFFGPGTRLTVL.

The V and J genes are TRBV19 and TRBJ1-5; D ambiguous. V was cut by 1 base and J by 3 bases, with 10 bases left in between. The CDR3 loop spans 15 amino acids. Germline CDR1 and CDR2: LNHDA and SQIVND (reference sequence). CDR3 protein: CASSIVEGVNQPQHF. The CDR3 DNA reads TGTGCCAGTAGTATAGTCGAGGGAGTCAATCAGCCCCAGCATTTT.

This chain links TRBV6-1 with TRBJ2-2, with D possibly matching TRBD2 (5 bases). Germline V gene sequence: CDR1 MNHNS, CDR2 SASEGT. CDR3 size: 14 residues. V was cut by 6 bases and J by 5 bases, with 13 bases left in between. CDR3 nucleotide sequence: TGTGCCAGCAGCGGGAAGTTTCTAACCGGGGAGCTGTTTTTT. This sequence encodes CASSGKFLTGELFF.

This chain links TRBV6-1 with TRBJ2-2; TRBD1 matches 8 bases. Germline CDR1 and CDR2: MNHNS and SASEGT. V trimming: 10 bases; J trimming: 3 bases; junction bases outside the gene matches: 4. The CDR3 sequence is 13 residues long. This CDR3 reads CATDRVDTGELFF. CDR3 sequence (DNA): TGTGCCACGGACAGGGTGGACACCGGGGAGCTGTTTTTT.

V usage is TRBV6-4 and J usage is TRBJ2-7; TRBD1 aligns across 9 bases. The CDR3 loop spans 13 amino acids. Looked up from germline, CDR1 is MRHNA and CDR2 is SNTAGT. J gave up 3 bases and V 3 bases, and 0 bases lay outside the gene matches. CDR3 loop: CASSEDRGYEQYF. The DNA of the CDR3 is TGTGCCAGCAGTGAGGACAGGGGCTACGAGCAGTACTTC.

This chain joins TRBV28 and TRBJ2-7, with D possibly TRBD1 on 6 matching bases. The CDR3 is made up of 15 amino acids. Per germline, CDR1 MDHEN and CDR2 SYDVKM. Trimming shortened V by 6 bases and J by 2 bases, and 17 bases separated the two germline ends. In DNA, the CDR3 is TGTGCCAGCAGCTCACAAGGGGGTCCGGCCTACGAGCAGTACTTC. It yields the protein CASSSQGGPAYEQYF.

The rearrangement uses TRBV5-1 and TRBJ2-1; possible D gene TRBD2, 9 bases. The CDR3 length is 19 residues. CDR1 and CDR2 from the germline V gene are SGHRS and YFSETQ. The V and J ends lost 0 bases and 4 bases respectively, with 23 bases between them. Written as DNA, the CDR3 is TGCGCCAGCAGCTTGGCGAGACAGGGGCTAGCGGGGAAGTACAATGAGCAGTTCTTC. It translates to CASSLARQGLAGKYNEQFF.

V is TRBV30 and J is TRBJ1-4, with TRBD1 as a possible D gene (5 bases). CDR1 is GTSNPN, CDR2 SVGIG, per germline (reference sequence). The CDR3 spans 11 residues. The V end was cut by 8 bases, the J end by 7 bases, with 11 bases between. The CDR3 reads CASQGGEKLFF. CDR3 in DNA: TGTGCCAGCCAGGGAGGTGAAAAACTGTTTTTT.

The chain has TRBV5-1 and TRBJ2-3, with 7 nucleotides matching TRBD1. Germline assignment: CDR1 SGHRS and CDR2 YFSETQ. With V trimmed by 6 bases and J by 3 bases, 4 bases remained unmatched. The CDR3 has 13 residues. This CDR3 is CASNDRETDTQYF. CDR3 sequence (DNA): TGCGCCAGCAATGACAGGGAGACAGATACGCAGTATTTT.

This clone has a single count. The J gene is TRBJ2-7, the V gene TRBV7-2, with TRBD2 matching over 8 bases. The trim removed 7 bases at V and 5 bases at J, leaving 10 bases unmatched. The germline V gene has CDR1 SGHTA and CDR2 FQGNSA. This CDR3 spans 14 amino acids. CDR3 in DNA: TGTGCCAGCACACCCGGGACTAGGGGGGACGAGCAGTACTTC. Its translation is CASTPGTRGDEQYF. Supplemented by reference TRBV7-2 and TRBJ2-7, the full variable domain reads GAGVSQSPSNKVTEKGKDVELRCDPISGHTALYWYRQSLGQGLEFLIYFQGNSAPDKSGLPSDRFSAERTGGSVSTLTIQRTQQEDSAVYLCASTPGTRGDEQYFGPGTRLTVT.

This clone was picked up one time. The chain has TRBV5-6 and TRBJ2-5; a possible D gene is TRBD2 (5 bases). The CDR3 is made up of 12 amino acids. Trimming pared 4 bases from V and 7 bases from J, leaving 11 bases between. Germline CDR1 reads SGHDT; CDR2 reads YYEEEE. CDR3 DNA: TGTGCCAGCAGCAATCTTGAGGGGACCCAGTACTTC. As protein: CASSNLEGTQYF.

V is TRBV7-9 and J is TRBJ1-2, with TRBD1 matching 10 bases. This CDR3 spans 16 amino acids. Germline CDR1 and CDR2: SEHNR and FQNEAQ (reference sequence). J gave up 7 bases and V 2 bases, and 10 bases lay outside the gene matches. CDR3 residues: CASSLMTGGATAGYTF. In DNA, the CDR3 is TGTGCCAGCAGCTTAATGACAGGGGGCGCAACGGCTGGCTACACCTTC.

The J gene is TRBJ2-3, the V gene TRBV2, with 8 bases aligning to TRBD2. The germline V gene has CDR1 SNHLY and CDR2 FYNNEI. The CDR3 length is 15 residues. With 6 bases clipped from V and 3 bases from J, the junction kept 8 bases outside the gene matches. CDR3: CASRDSGIGTDTQYF. The CDR3 nucleotides are TGTGCCAGCAGGGATAGCGGGATTGGTACAGATACGCAGTATTTT.

As DNA, the CDR3 is TGTGCCAGCAGCTTCGCGGGGGCTATAACAGGCGAGCAGTACTTC. Translation gives CASSFAGAITGEQYF. The rearrangement joins TRBV5-4 to TRBJ2-7; maybe TRBD2 (7 bases). Germline CDR1 reads SGHNT; CDR2 reads YYREEE (reference sequence). V lost 2 bases and J 6 bases, leaving 18 bases between the germline ends. This CDR3 comprises 15 residues.

The chain carries TRBV2 and TRBJ1-5; D gene uncertain. CDR1 and CDR2 from the germline V gene are SNHLY and FYNNEI. V shed 0 bases and J shed 1 base, with 10 bases lying between them. The CDR3 is 16 amino acids. CDR3 protein: CASSEAPGISNQPQHF. CDR3 DNA: TGTGCCAGCAGTGAAGCGCCGGGGATAAGCAATCAGCCCCAGCATTTT.

The rearrangement joins TRBV27 to TRBJ1-2; perhaps TRBD1 as D (5 bases). The V gene lost 6 bases and the J gene lost 2 bases, with 19 bases spanning the gap. The germline CDR1 and CDR2 sequences are MNHEY and SMNVEV (reference sequence). This CDR3 has 16 amino acids. CDR3 protein: CASRRYPVTANYGYTF. CDR3 bases: TGTGCCAGCAGGCGTTATCCCGTGACAGCCAACTATGGCTACACCTTC.

This clone came up a few times. This chain uses TRBV28 with TRBJ1-4, with D hard to call. This CDR3 contains 12 residues. Germline CDR1 and CDR2: MDHEN and SYDVKM. V was pared by 1 base and J by 8 bases, with 5 bases between. The DNA for the CDR3 is TGTGCCAGCAGTTTATCCCTGGAAAAACTGTTTTTT. Amino acids: CASSLSLEKLFF.

The sample holds one count of this clone. V and J are TRBV25-1 and TRBJ2-1, with TRBD2 matching 12 bases. Trimming at V came to 4 bases and at J to 8 bases, leaving 9 bases not matched to a gene. CDR1 and CDR2 (germline): MGHDK, SYGVNS. The CDR3 length is 16 residues. The CDR3 here is CASSASTTSGGYEQFF. CDR3 DNA: TGTGCCAGCAGTGCATCTACGACTAGCGGGGGCTATGAGCAGTTCTTC.

This chain connects TRBV9 to TRBJ1-1; D might be TRBD1 (5 bases). The ends were cut back, 5 bases at V and 1 base at J, with 18 bases in the middle. The CDR3 sequence is 16 residues long. CDR1 is SGDLS and CDR2 is YYNGEE in the germline V gene. The CDR3 sequence: CASSPHGVGGNTEAFF. CDR3 in DNA: TGTGCCAGCAGTCCCCATGGTGTGGGGGGGAACACTGAAGCTTTCTTT. Full variable domain (outside the CDR3, taken from reference TRBV9 and TRBJ1-1): DSGVTQTPKHLITATGQRVTLRCSPRSGDLSVYWYQQSLDQGLQFLIQYYNGEERAKGNILERFSAQQFPDLHSELNLSSLELGDSALYFCASSPHGVGGNTEAFFGQGTRLTVV.

This chain connects TRBV14 to TRBJ2-7; TRBD1 matches 12 bases. V lost 2 bases to trimming and J lost 4 bases; unmatched junction nucleotides: 15. Germline V CDR1 and CDR2: SGHDN, FVKESK. This CDR3 has 19 amino acids. CDR3 in amino acids: CASSQSRGTGGWMVYEQYF. CDR3 DNA: TGTGCCAGCAGCCAATCCCGCGGGACAGGGGGCTGGATGGTGTACGAGCAGTACTTC.

The rearrangement links TRBV15 to TRBJ2-2, with D perhaps matching TRBD1 (5 bases). There are 15 residues in the CDR3. Germline V gene data show CDR1 as LNHNV and CDR2 as YYDKDF (reference sequence). Between the trimmed V and J ends, which lost 1 base and 2 bases, there was a span of 8 bases. The CDR3 protein is CATSRGGANTGELFF. In nucleotides, the CDR3 is TGTGCCACCAGCAGAGGTGGGGCCAACACCGGGGAGCTGTTTTTT.

This chain joins TRBV21-1 and TRBJ2-1; the D call TRBD1 from the table was never checked on the DNA. TRBV21-1 is a pseudogene. The CDR3 is 16 residues long. The CDR3 sequence is CASSKALGPRGCEQFF. The CDR3 nucleotides read TGTGCCAGCAGCAAAGCGCTTGGACCCAGGGGTTGTGAGCAGTTCTTC.

V usage is TRBV19 and J usage is TRBJ1-2; unclear D gene. The CDR3 covers 13 residues. Germline V lookup: CDR1 LNHDA, CDR2 SQIVND (reference sequence). The V end lost 6 bases, the J end lost 4 bases, and 12 bases lay between the germline ends. CDR3 nucleotide sequence: TGTGCCAGTAGCTTCCTCGTTTTCTATGGCTACACCTTC. This translates into CASSFLVFYGYTF.

As DNA, the CDR3 is TGTGCTAGTGGTCGCGGCGTTCGGCCCCAGCATTTT. Amino acid sequence: CASGRGVRPQHF. The chain combines TRBV12-5 with TRBJ1-5; D not certain. Looked up from germline, CDR1 is LGHNT and CDR2 is FRNRAP. The CDR3 loop spans 12 amino acids. The V gene lost 5 bases and the J gene lost 9 bases, with 11 bases spanning the gap.